The clone carrying this T cell receptor beta chain was detected only a few times. Antigen: not known. This record belongs to a study of blood T cells in healthy people across ages. General study points: CMV infection status of these donors was not known. Long-lived donors had more naive CD4+ cells and higher diversity than aged donors.

A second 7 to 11 cycle PCR used barcoded and J-beta primers. There were at least 2.5 million CDR3-containing paired-end reads obtained from each sample. TCRdb reprocessed the 5' RACE reads via MiXCR and lists one record per CDR3 protein. Among approximately 2,000,000 distinct CDR3 sequences, around 40% were seen once, and the ten largest hold 23%. The authors isolated at least 7 million PBMCs per sample. The germline gives CDR1 MRHNA, CDR2 SNTAGT. This CDR3 has 16 residues. Trimming removed 0 bases from V and 2 bases from J, with 11 bases in between. The chain recombines TRBV6-4 with TRBJ2-1; no reliable D call. The sample taken for sequencing was blood. The sequence came from a human donor in good health. The CDR3 region is CASSDSSRLAYNEQFF. The DNA of the CDR3 is TGTGCCAGCAGTGACTCGAGTCGTCTAGCCTACAATGAGCAGTTCTTC.